This is a list of T cell receptor beta chains from one sample in a study of blood T cell repertoires in COVID-19. Repertoires were generated with immunoSEQ multiplex PCR, while TCRdb's copy carries only in-frame clones and drops some. Among 75,000 to 90,000 clones, around 92% were seen once, and the ten largest hold under 2%. Input material: peripheral blood. All receptors derive from a woman aged 45-60 years in a cohort sampled during active COVID-19. CDR3s include the opening cysteine and the closing phenylalanine or tryptophan.

>TRBV5-1|TRBJ2-7
CASSLGQGWDEQYF
>TRBV19|TRBJ2-1
CASKAGGGNEQFF
>TRBV5-1|TRBJ2-4
CASSGGDRVRGNIQYF
>TRBV19|TRBJ1-2
CASTEQGLGGYTF
>TRBV30|TRBJ2-3
CAWSLGKGLSTDTQYF
>TRBV5-1|TRBJ1-2
CASSFSGNGYTF
>TRBV11-3|TRBJ1-3
CASSTQGSAVATIYF
>TRBV7-9|TRBJ2-1
CASRESGLADSYNEQFF
>TRBV4-1|TRBJ2-6
CASSQYGTGTGANVLTF
>TRBV4-1|TRBJ2-1
CASSQERGEYYNEQFF
>TRBV18|TRBJ1-1
CASSPSGQGTEAFF
>TRBV27|TRBJ2-7
CASSSFYLAGEHYEQYF
>TRBV15|TRBJ1-4
CATSRDRGLGEKLFF
>TRBV14|TRBJ2-1
CASSPPSGMVDEQFF
>TRBV10-3|TRBJ2-1
CAIQDSEGSSYNEQFF
>TRBV19|TRBJ1-5
CASSIGLRGLHSGPQHF
>TRBV6-4|TRBJ1-2
CASSDTPEGVGGYTF
>TRBV2|TRBJ1-4
CASSGQGAFNEKLFF
>TRBV9|TRBJ1-2
CASSGTGTGPGYTF
>TRBV19|TRBJ2-1
CASSIASSAGAPSYNEQFF
>TRBV6-1|TRBJ1-3
CASSESVPGNTIYF
>TRBV7-7|TRBJ2-2
CASSSPAGGRNTGELFF
>TRBV6-6|TRBJ1-1
CASRYRGMNTEAFF
>TRBV18|TRBJ2-6
CASSPQDRGSGGANVLTF
>TRBV30|TRBJ1-5
CAWSSSPGISNQPQHF
>TRBV6-6|TRBJ1-3
CASSYREAGNTIYF
>TRBV5-4|TRBJ2-5
CASSLPAETQYF
>TRBV3-1/TRBV3-2|TRBJ1-6
CASSQGDLGPLHF
>TRBV19|TRBJ2-7
CASSPRQLPPYEQYF
>TRBV2|TRBJ2-1
CASSADNEQFF
>TRBV9|TRBJ1-2
CASSSSRGPNYGYTF
>TRBV7-2|TRBJ2-3
CASSLAGARGQDTQYF
>TRBV7-8|TRBJ1-2
CASSLDYLYGYTF
>TRBV18|TRBJ1-4
CASSPGQGGEKLFF
>TRBV5-1|TRBJ2-5
CASARDTQETQYF
>TRBV5-1|TRBJ2-1
CASRGSGGAPYNEQFF
>TRBV6-5|TRBJ2-7
CASSSQGEQYF
>TRBV4-2|TRBJ2-2
CASSLISGRRTGELFF
>TRBV11-1|TRBJ2-3
CASSLGWASTDTQYF
>TRBV19|TRBJ1-2
CASRDVVAGDYGYTF
>TRBV2|TRBJ2-1
CASSEAPWRGYYNEQFF
>TRBV6-5|TRBJ1-5
CASSPDNSNQPQHF
>TRBV28|TRBJ2-7
CASRGQYEQYF
>TRBV6-2/TRBV6-3|TRBJ1-5
CASSRLLSNQPQHF
>TRBV3-1/TRBV3-2|TRBJ2-3
CASSQDVQEGTDTQYF
>TRBV11-2|TRBJ1-4
CASSLERRGTGYSEKLFF
>TRBV5-1|TRBJ2-7
CASSLAAEAYEQYF
>TRBV3-1/TRBV3-2|TRBJ1-3
CASSQDWGGGTGNTIYF
>TRBV29-1|TRBJ2-3
CSVSGTSGPDTQYF
>TRBV2|TRBJ1-2
CATGQSPNYGYTF
>TRBV5-1|TRBJ2-7
CASSLGGLTYEQYF
>TRBV28|TRBJ2-7
CASSLDIPGTGRLEQYF
>TRBV13|TRBJ2-1
CASSLFVQGSNEQFF